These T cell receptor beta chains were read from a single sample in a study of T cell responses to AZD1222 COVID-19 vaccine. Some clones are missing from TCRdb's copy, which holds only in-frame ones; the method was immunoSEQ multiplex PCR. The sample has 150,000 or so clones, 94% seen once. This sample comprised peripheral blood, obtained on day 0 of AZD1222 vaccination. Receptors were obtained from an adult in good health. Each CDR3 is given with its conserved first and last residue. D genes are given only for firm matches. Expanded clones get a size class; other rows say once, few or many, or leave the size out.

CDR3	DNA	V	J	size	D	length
CASSLASTDNYGYTF	TGTGCCAGCAGCTTAGCCTCGACGGATAACTATGGCTACACCTTC	TRBV5-5	TRBJ1-2	once	.	15
CASSLGAGQGEQFF	TGTGCCAGCAGCTTAGGGGCGGGCCAAGGCGAGCAGTTCTTC	TRBV7-7	TRBJ2-1	.	.	14
CASSRTSPENSPLHF	TGTGCCAGCAGCCGAACCTCGCCTGAGAATTCACCCCTCCACTTT	TRBV6-2/TRBV6-3	TRBJ1-6	.	.	15
CASSPGLPDTQYF	TGTGCCAGTAGTCCCGGACTCCCCGATACGCAGTATTTT	TRBV19	TRBJ2-3	.	.	13
CASSSSTLRTAFYNSPLHF	TGTGCCAGCAGTTCATCCACGCTCCGGACCGCCTTTTATAATTCACCCCTCCACTTT	TRBV2	TRBJ1-6	.	.	19
CASSIGVPASDGYTF	TGTGCCAGTAGTATAGGGGTCCCGGCGAGCGATGGCTACACCTTC	TRBV19	TRBJ1-2	.	.	15
CASSLDRGLSYTF	TGTGCCAGCAGCTTAGACAGGGGGCTTAGCTACACCTTC	TRBV5-4	TRBJ1-2	.	TRBD1	13
CASSTGVTPNQPQHF	TGTGCCAGTAGTACAGGGGTTACTCCCAATCAGCCCCAGCATTTT	TRBV19	TRBJ1-5	.	.	15
CASSSSQGHTEAFF	TGTGCCAGCAGCTCGTCCCAAGGGCACACTGAAGCTTTCTTT	TRBV5-4	TRBJ1-1	.	.	14
CASSHRVLSTLHF	TGTGCCAGCAGCCACAGGGTCTTGTCGACCCTCCACTTT	TRBV14	TRBJ1-6	.	.	13
CASSEVRQDEQYF	TGTGCCAGCAGTGAAGTACGCCAGGACGAGCAGTACTTC	TRBV6-1	TRBJ2-7	once	.	13
CASRGYDRGRKVYGYTF	TGCGCCAGCAGAGGTTACGACAGGGGGCGAAAAGTCTATGGCTACACCTTC	TRBV4-1	TRBJ1-2	.	TRBD1	17
CAWRGYGYTF	TGTGCCTGGAGGGGCTATGGCTACACCTTC	TRBV30	TRBJ1-2	.	.	10
CAITTDRDGQPQHF	TGTGCCATCACCACGGACAGGGACGGCCAGCCCCAGCATTTT	TRBV10-3	TRBJ1-5	.	TRBD1	14
CASSLVTGGTQYF	TGTGCCAGCAGCTTGGTTACTGGGGGGACGCAGTATTTT	TRBV3-1/TRBV3-2	TRBJ2-3	.	.	13
CAIRAGPSYNEQFF	TGTGCCATCAGGGCAGGGCCCTCCTACAATGAGCAGTTCTTC	TRBV10-3	TRBJ2-1	.	.	14
CAWSPRAPNSNQPQHF	TGTGCCTGGAGTCCCAGGGCGCCCAATAGCAATCAGCCCCAGCATTTT	TRBV30	TRBJ1-5	.	.	16
CASSWGGTNTGELFF	TGTGCCAGCAGCTGGGGCGGGACGAACACCGGGGAGCTGTTTTTT	TRBV5-8	TRBJ2-2	.	.	15
CASTSDRVSYTF	TGTGCCAGCACCTCGGACAGGGTTAGCTACACCTTC	TRBV6-5	TRBJ1-2	.	TRBD1	12